The rows below give T cell receptor beta chains drawn from one sample of a study of CD8 T cells in ankylosing spondylitis. In TCRdb, the 5' RACE reads were re-called with MiXCR into one record per CDR3 protein. This sample has over 600,000 distinct CDR3 sequences; 19% occur once, and the top ten carry around 19%. Material for sequencing was blood, either unsorted or a sorted T cell fraction (not recorded which). Every receptor here comes from a male donor with ankylosing spondylitis. Each CDR3 is given with its conserved first and last residue. The D gene is left open where the match is weak. Only part of the rows carry a size: once, few, many, or a class if the clone is expanded.

j_gene,abundance,d_gene,v_gene,CDR3nt,CDR3aa
TRBJ1-1,many,-,TRBV12-3/TRBV12-4,TGTGCCAGCAGCCTTGGGGGGGGCCCTATCGACACTGAAGCTTTCTTT,CASSLGGGPIDTEAFF
TRBJ1-1,-,TRBD1,TRBV12-3/TRBV12-4,TGTGCCAGCAGTTTAGGGCAGGGGGCTTCGAACACTGAAGCTTTCTTT,CASSLGQGASNTEAFF
TRBJ2-3,many,-,TRBV7-9,TGTGCCAGCAGCTGGATGGGAGGTGGCACAGATACGCAGTATTTT,CASSWMGGGTDTQYF
TRBJ1-3,few,TRBD1,TRBV12-3/TRBV12-4,TGTGCCAGCAGACCGACAGGGGGAAACACCATATATTTT,CASRPTGGNTIYF
TRBJ2-1,many,-,TRBV6-1,TGTGCCAGCAGTCTCAGGAACCAGGGTATTGCGTTCTTC,CASSLRNQGIAFF
TRBJ1-4,few,TRBD1,TRBV6-1,TGTGCCAGCAGTACCCGCACAGGGGAAGGTGAAAAACTGTTTTTT,CASSTRTGEGEKLFF
TRBJ2-1,-,TRBD2,TRBV25-1,TGTGCCAGCAGTGAATTGGGTAGCGGGGGGGCGATTGAGCAGTTCTTC,CASSELGSGGAIEQFF
TRBJ2-7,many,-,TRBV27,TGTGCCAGCAGTTTAGCGGGAAGGTACTACGAGCAGTACTTC,CASSLAGRYYEQYF
TRBJ1-1,-,-,TRBV25-1,TGTGCCAGCAGTGACTTGCGGAGGGGTGGATTGGCGCCTGAAGCTTTCTTT,CASSDLRRGGLAPEAFF
TRBJ2-5,few,TRBD1,TRBV5-5,TGTGCCAGCAGCTTGATCGACAGGGGGCGGGAGACCCAGTACTTC,CASSLIDRGRETQYF
TRBJ2-7,few,TRBD2,TRBV9,TGTGCCAGCAGCAAGACTAGCGGGTTGACCTACGAGCAGTACTTC,CASSKTSGLTYEQYF
TRBJ1-1,-,-,TRBV6-1,TGTGCCAGCAACATCGGACACCCGAACACTGAAGCTTTCTTT,CASNIGHPNTEAFF
TRBJ2-7,-,-,TRBV5-1,TGCGCCAGCAGCTTGGTGGGGGAGGAGCAGTACTTC,CASSLVGEEQYF
TRBJ2-6,-,-,TRBV21-1,TGTGCCAGCAGCAAAGGCGGCGGGGCCTCGATGGGGGCCAACGTCCTGACTTTC,CASSKGGGASMGANVLTF
TRBJ2-7,few,TRBD2,TRBV4-2,TGTGCCAGCAGCCGAATAGCGGGAGGTTTACGCGAGCAGTACTTC,CASSRIAGGLREQYF
TRBJ2-5,-,-,TRBV7-2,TGTGCCAGCAGCTTCCAGGGAACGGGGACCCAGTACTTC,CASSFQGTGTQYF